Following are 4 T cell receptor beta chains from one sample sequenced in a study of kidney transplant recipient with SARS-CoV-2 infection. Each CDR3 protein is one row after TCRdb ran MiXCR on the reads. The profile shows about 240,000 distinct CDR3 sequences, around 26% of them singletons. Here the sequenced sample was a blood sample, taken at baseline and on roughly day 120 from a kidney transplant recipient. The source of these receptors is a male patient in his thirties who had COVID-19 and was a kidney transplant recipient. Some of the T cells might come from the graft donor.

This clonotype was detected many times. This rearrangement joins TRBV28 to TRBJ2-5; no firm D call. Per the germline V gene, CDR1 is MDHEN and CDR2 is SYDVKM. Deletions cut 2 bases from V and 3 bases from J, with 16 bases between. This CDR3 comprises 16 residues. Here the CDR3 DNA reads TGTGCCAGCAGTTTACGGTGGGCCCCGGAAAAAGAGACCCAGTACTTC. Its protein is CASSLRWAPEKETQYF. The full variable domain, with the rest looked up from reference TRBV28 and TRBJ2-5, is DVKVTQSSRYLVKRTGEKVFLECVQDMDHENMFWYRQDPGLGLRLIYFSYDVKMKEKGDIPEGYSVSREKKERFSLILESASTNQTSMYLCASSLRWAPEKETQYFGPGTRLLVL.

The V and J genes are TRBV9 and TRBJ1-4; 7 nucleotides match TRBD1. CDR1 and CDR2 from the germline V gene are SGDLS and YYNGEE. The CDR3 is 17 residues long. Losses at the gene ends were 5 bases for V and 3 bases for J; bases not matched to a gene: 13. The CDR3 region has the DNA TGTGCCAGCAGTGCCGCCCCCGGGGACAGCGCTAATGAAAAACTGTTTTTT. Amino acid sequence: CASSAAPGDSANEKLFF. The entire variable domain, with the rest obtained from reference TRBV9 and TRBJ1-4, is as follows: DSGVTQTPKHLITATGQRVTLRCSPRSGDLSVYWYQQSLDQGLQFLIQYYNGEERAKGNILERFSAQQFPDLHSELNLSSLELGDSALYFCASSAAPGDSANEKLFFGSGTQLSVL.

The chain is built from TRBV5-4 and TRBJ2-7, with D possibly matching TRBD1 (6 bases). The CDR3 spans 14 residues. V lost 4 bases to trimming and J lost 2 bases, with 13 bases between them. Per germline, CDR1 SGHNT and CDR2 YYREEE (reference sequence). The CDR3, as DNA: TGTGCCAGCAGCCCTGAGGGGGTTCCCTACGAGCAGTACTTC. Residues: CASSPEGVPYEQYF.

Many counts were recorded for this clonotype. The gene calls are TRBV7-9 and TRBJ2-5, with TRBD1 matching 9 bases. Looked up from germline, CDR1 is SEHNR and CDR2 is FQNEAQ (reference sequence). J lost 4 bases, V lost 4 bases, and 10 bases had no gene match. The length of the CDR3 is 16 residues. The CDR3 reads CASSSIGTGNLETQYF. The CDR3 DNA follows: TGTGCCAGCAGCTCAATAGGGACAGGGAATTTAGAGACCCAGTACTTC.